This T cell receptor beta chain was identified in a study of T cell responses to AZD1222 COVID-19 vaccine. Study outcomes and limitations: Spike-wide vaccine-associated CD4 TCRs dominated at 160-218 and 743-854. Recipients of two AZD1222 doses showed rising Spike-specific TCR breadth and depth.

The repertoire was sequenced with immunoSEQ multiplex PCR; TCRdb's copy has only in-frame clones and lacks some. The sample includes about 140,000 clones. About this clone itself: Its antigen is still unknown.

CDR1 and CDR2 from the germline V gene are SNHLY and FYNNEI. V was trimmed by 1 base and J by 5 bases, leaving 14 bases between them. This CDR3 has 16 residues. This sequence joins TRBV2 and TRBJ2-2; perhaps TRBD2 as D (6 bases). This clonotype originated in an adult in good health. The source material was peripheral blood. CDR3 in amino acids: CASSEGGGAWTGELFF. The CDR3 nucleotides are TGTGCCAGCAGTGAAGGAGGCGGGGCCTGGACCGGGGAGCTGTTTTTT.